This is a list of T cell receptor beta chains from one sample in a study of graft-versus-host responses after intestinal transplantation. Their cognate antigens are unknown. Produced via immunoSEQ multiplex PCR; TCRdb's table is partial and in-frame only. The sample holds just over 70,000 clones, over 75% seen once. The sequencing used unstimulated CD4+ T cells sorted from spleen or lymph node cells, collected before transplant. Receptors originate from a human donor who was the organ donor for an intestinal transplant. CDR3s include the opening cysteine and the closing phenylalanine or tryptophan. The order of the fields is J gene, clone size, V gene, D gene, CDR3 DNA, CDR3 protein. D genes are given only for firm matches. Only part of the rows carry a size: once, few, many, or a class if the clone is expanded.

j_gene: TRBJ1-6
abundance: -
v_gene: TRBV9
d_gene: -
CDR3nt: TGTGCCAGCAGGGCAGGGAATAATTCACCCCTCCACTTT
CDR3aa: CASRAGNNSPLHF

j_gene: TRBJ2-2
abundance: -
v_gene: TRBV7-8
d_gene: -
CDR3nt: TGTGCCAGCAGCCACCTCAGGGATACCGGGGAGCTGTTTTTT
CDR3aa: CASSHLRDTGELFF

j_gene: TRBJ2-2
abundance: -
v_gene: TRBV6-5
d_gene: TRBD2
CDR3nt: TGTGCCAGCCGGCGGGGACTAGTGAACACCGGGGAGCTGTTTTTT
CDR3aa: CASRRGLVNTGELFF

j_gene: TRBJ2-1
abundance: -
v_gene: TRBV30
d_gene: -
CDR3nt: TGTGCCTGGAGTGGCCTCAGGAGGGGTGAGCAGTTCTTC
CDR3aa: CAWSGLRRGEQFF

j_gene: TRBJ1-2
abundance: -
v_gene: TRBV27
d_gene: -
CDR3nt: TGTGCCAGCAGTTTACGAACAGGCCATGGCTACACCTTC
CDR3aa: CASSLRTGHGYTF

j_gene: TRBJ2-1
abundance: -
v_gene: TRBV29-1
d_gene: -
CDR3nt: TGCAGCGTTGAATCTCCCTCCTACAATGAGCAGTTCTTC
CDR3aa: CSVESPSYNEQFF

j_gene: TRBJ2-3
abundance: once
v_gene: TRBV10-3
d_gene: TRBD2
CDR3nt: TGTGCCATCAGCCTGGGACTAGCGGGCGGCACAGATACGCAGTATTTT
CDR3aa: CAISLGLAGGTDTQYF

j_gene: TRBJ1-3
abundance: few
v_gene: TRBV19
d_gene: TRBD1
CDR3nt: TGTGCCATCGGACCAAGCGACAGGGAGGAAGATGCCGGAAACACCATATATTTT
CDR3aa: CAIGPSDREEDAGNTIYF

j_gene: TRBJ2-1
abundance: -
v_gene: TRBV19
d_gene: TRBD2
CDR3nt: TGTGCCAGTAGTAGACTAGCGGGGGATAATGAGCAGTTCTTC
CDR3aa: CASSRLAGDNEQFF

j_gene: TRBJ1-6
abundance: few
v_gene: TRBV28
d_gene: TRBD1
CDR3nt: TGTGCCAGCAGTTCCCTCGACAGGGCCGTCTATAATTCACCCCTCCACTTT
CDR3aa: CASSSLDRAVYNSPLHF

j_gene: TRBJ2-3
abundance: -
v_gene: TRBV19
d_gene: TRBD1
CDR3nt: TGTGCCAGTGACTCCGGGACAGGGTTCCCAGATACGCAGTATTTT
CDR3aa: CASDSGTGFPDTQYF

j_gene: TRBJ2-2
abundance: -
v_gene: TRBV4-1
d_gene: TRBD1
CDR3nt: TGCGCCAGCAGCCAAACAGGGGGCGCGGGCACCGGGGAGCTGTTTTTT
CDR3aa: CASSQTGGAGTGELFF

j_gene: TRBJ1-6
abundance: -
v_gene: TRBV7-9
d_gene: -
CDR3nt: TGTGCCAGCAGCTTAGTATTAGGAGTGAATTCACCCCTCCACTTT
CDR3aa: CASSLVLGVNSPLHF

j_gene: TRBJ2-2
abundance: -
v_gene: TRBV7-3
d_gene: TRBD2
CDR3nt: TGTGCCAGCAGCTTACCGCGCGGGGGGTTCGGGGAGCTGTTTTTT
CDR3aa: CASSLPRGGFGELFF

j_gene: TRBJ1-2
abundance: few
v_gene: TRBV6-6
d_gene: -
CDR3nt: TGTGCCAGCTTGACGGACAGTTCCTTTTATGGCTACACCTTC
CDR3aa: CASLTDSSFYGYTF

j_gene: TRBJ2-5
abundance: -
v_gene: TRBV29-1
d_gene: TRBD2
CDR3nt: TGCAGCGGGAGGACCATGTCGGGGGGAGAGACCCAGTACTTC
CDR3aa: CSGRTMSGGETQYF

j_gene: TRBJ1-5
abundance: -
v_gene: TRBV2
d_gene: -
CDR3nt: TGTGCCAGCAGCCAGGATAGCAATCAGCCCCAGCATTTT
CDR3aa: CASSQDSNQPQHF

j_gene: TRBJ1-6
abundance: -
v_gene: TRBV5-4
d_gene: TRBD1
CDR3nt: TGTGCCAGCAGCGCACCCCCGGGACAGGCGGATTCACCCCTCCACTTT
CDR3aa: CASSAPPGQADSPLHF

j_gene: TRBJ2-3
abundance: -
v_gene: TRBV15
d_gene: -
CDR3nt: TGTGCCACCAGCAGAGCTACAGATACGCAGTATTTT
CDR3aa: CATSRATDTQYF

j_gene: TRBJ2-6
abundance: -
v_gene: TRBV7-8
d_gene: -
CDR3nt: TGTGCCAGCAGCTCGGACTTGAGGGCCAACGTCCTGACTTTC
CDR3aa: CASSSDLRANVLTF

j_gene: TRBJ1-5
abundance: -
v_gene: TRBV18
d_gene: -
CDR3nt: TGTGCCAGCTCCCGCGAACAGGATCAGCCCCAGCATTTT
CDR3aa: CASSREQDQPQHF

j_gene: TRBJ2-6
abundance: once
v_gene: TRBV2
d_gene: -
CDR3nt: TGTGCCAGCAGTGGGGCCAGGGGAAAAGGCTCTGGGGCCAACGTCCTGACTTTC
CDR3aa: CASSGARGKGSGANVLTF

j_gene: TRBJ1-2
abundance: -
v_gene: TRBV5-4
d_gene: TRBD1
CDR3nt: TGTGCCAGCAGCGTGGGACAGCTTAACTATGGCTACACCTTC
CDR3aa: CASSVGQLNYGYTF

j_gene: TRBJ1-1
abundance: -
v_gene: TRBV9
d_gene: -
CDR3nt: TGTGCCAGCAGCGTAGGGTCAGGAAAATCGAACACTGAAGCTTTCTTT
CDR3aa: CASSVGSGKSNTEAFF

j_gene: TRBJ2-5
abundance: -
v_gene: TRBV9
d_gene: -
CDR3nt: TGTGCCAGCAGCGCGGACTCGGAGACCCAGTACTTC
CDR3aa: CASSADSETQYF

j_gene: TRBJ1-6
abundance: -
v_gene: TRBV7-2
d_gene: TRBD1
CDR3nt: TGTGCCAGCAGCTCTTGGGACAGTGGGAATTCACCCCTCCACTTT
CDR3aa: CASSSWDSGNSPLHF

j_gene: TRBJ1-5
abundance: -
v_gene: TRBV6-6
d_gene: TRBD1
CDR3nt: TGTGCCAGCAGTTACGGACAGGGAAATCAGCCCCAGCATTTT
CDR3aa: CASSYGQGNQPQHF

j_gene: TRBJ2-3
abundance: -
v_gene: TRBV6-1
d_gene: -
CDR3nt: TGTGCCAGCAGTGAAATCTTTGGCCGCCGCACAGATACGCAGTATTTT
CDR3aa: CASSEIFGRRTDTQYF

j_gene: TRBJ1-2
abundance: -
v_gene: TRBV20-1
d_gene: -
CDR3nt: TGCACCCAGGCTGGAAACTCTGGCTACACCTTC
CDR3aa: CTQAGNSGYTF

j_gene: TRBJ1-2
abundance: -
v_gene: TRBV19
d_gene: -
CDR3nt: TGTGCCAGTAGTAGCAGGTCCTCGAACTATGGCTACACCTTC
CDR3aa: CASSSRSSNYGYTF

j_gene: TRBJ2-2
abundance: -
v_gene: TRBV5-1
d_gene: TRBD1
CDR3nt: TGCGCCAGCAGCTTGGCCGGGACAGCGAACACCGGGGAGCTGTTTTTT
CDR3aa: CASSLAGTANTGELFF

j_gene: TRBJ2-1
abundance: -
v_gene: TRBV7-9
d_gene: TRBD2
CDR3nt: TGTGCCAGCAGCTTAGGGACTAGCGGGGGTCGTGAGCAGTTCTTC
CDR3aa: CASSLGTSGGREQFF

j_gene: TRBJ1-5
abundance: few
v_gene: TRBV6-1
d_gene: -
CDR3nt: TGTGCCAGCAGTGCCGGAGTAGCTGGCAATCAGCCCCAGCATTTT
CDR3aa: CASSAGVAGNQPQHF

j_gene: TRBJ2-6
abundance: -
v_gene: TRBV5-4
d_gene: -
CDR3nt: TGTGCCAGCAGTCCCGCGACAGCCTCCGGGGCCAACGTCCTGACTTTC
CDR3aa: CASSPATASGANVLTF